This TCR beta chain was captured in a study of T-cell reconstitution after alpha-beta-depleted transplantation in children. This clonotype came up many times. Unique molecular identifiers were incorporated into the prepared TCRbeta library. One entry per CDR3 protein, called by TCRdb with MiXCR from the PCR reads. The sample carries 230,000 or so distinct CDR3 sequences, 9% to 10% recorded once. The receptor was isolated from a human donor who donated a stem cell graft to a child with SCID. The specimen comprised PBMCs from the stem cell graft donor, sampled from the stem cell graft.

CDR3 in amino acids: CASRDQETQYF. As DNA, the CDR3 is TGTGCCAGCAGGGACCAAGAGACCCAGTACTTC. J is TRBJ2-5 and V is TRBV2; D is undetermined. Per germline, CDR1 SNHLY and CDR2 FYNNEI. V lost 6 bases and J lost 0, with 2 bases in between. The CDR3 loop spans 11 amino acids. Drawing the rest from reference TRBV2 and TRBJ2-5, the complete variable domain is EPEVTQTPSHQVTQMGQEVILRCVPISNHLYFYWYRQILGQKVEFLVSFYNNEISEKSEIFDDQFSVERPDGSNFTLKIRSTKLEDSAMYFCASRDQETQYFGPGTRLLVL.